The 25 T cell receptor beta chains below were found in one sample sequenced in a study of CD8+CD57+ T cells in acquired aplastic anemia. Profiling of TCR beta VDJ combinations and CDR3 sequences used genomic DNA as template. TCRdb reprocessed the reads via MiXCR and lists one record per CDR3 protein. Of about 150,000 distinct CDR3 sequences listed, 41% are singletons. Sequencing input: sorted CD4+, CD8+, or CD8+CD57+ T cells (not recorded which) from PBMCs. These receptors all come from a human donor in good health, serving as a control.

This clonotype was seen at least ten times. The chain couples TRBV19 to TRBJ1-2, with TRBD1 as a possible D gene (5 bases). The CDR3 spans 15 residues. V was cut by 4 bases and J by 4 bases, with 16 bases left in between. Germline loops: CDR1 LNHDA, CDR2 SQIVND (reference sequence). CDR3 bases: TGTGCCAGTAGTAGACAGTCAACGGGAGGCTATGGCTACACCTTC. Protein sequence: CASSRQSTGGYGYTF.

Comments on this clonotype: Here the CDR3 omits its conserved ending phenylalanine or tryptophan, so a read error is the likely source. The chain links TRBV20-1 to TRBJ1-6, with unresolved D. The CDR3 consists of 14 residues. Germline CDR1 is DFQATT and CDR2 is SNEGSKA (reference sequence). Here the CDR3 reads CRASFGLKGSPLHL. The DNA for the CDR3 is TGCCGTGCTAGCTTCGGACTAAAAGGCTCACCCCTCCACCTT.

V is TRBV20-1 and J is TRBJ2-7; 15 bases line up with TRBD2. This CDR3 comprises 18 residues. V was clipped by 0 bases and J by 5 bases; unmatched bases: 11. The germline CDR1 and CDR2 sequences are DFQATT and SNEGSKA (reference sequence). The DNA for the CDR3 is TGCAGTGCTAGAGATGGGCTGGGACTAGCGGGAGGCAGGAACGAGCAGTACTTC. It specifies CSARDGLGLAGGRNEQYF.

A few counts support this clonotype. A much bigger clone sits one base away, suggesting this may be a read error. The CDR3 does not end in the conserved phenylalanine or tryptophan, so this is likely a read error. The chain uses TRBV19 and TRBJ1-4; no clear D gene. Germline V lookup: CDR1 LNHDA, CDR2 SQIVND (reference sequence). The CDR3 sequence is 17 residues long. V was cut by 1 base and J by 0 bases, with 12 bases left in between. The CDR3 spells CASSIGGWVATNEKLFL. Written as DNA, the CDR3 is TGTGCCAGTAGTATAGGTGGTTGGGTCGCAACTAATGAAAAACTGTTTCTT.

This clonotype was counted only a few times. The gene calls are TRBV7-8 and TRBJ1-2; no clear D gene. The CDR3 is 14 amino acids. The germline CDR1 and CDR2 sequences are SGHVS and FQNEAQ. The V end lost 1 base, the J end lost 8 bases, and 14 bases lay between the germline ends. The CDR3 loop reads CASSLERDIRGYTF. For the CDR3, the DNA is TGTGCCAGCAGCTTAGAGCGCGACATAAGGGGCTACACCTTC.

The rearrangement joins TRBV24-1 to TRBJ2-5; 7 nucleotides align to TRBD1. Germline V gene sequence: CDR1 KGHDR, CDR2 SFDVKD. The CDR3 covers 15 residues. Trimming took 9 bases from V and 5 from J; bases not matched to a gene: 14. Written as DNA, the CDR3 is TGTGCCACCCATCCTCGGTTGACAGGGCCTGAGACCCAGTACTTC. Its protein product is CATHPRLTGPETQYF.

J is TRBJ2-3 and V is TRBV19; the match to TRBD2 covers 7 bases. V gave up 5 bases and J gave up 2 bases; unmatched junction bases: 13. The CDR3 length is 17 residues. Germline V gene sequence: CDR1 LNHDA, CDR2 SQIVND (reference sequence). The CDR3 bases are TGTGCCAGTAGTCAGCGGCCGGCGACTAGCCTCACAGATACGCAGTATTTT. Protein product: CASSQRPATSLTDTQYF.

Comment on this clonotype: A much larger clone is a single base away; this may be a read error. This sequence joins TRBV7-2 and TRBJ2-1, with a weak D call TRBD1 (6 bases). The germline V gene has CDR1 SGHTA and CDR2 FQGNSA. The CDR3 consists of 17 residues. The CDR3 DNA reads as TGTGCCAGCAGTTTAGCGCGGCAGGGGCCTCCCTACAATGAGCAGTTCTTC. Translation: CASSLARQGPPYNEQFF.

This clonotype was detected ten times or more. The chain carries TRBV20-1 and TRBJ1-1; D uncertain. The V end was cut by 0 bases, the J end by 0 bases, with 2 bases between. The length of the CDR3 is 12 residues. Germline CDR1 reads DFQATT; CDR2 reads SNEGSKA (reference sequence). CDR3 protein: CSARDMNTEAFF. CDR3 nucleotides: TGCAGTGCTAGAGATATGAACACTGAAGCTTTCTTT.

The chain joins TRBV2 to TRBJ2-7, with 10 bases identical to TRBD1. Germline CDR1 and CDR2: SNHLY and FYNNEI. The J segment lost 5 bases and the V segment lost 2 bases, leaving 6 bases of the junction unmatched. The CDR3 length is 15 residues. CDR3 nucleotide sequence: TGTGCCAGCAGTGAAACACGGACAGGGGGGCACGAGCAGTACTTC. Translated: CASSETRTGGHEQYF.

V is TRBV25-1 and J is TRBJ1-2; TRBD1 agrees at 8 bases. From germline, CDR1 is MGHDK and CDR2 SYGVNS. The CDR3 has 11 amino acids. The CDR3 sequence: CARQGADGYTF. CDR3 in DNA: TGTGCTAGGCAGGGGGCAGATGGCTACACCTTC.

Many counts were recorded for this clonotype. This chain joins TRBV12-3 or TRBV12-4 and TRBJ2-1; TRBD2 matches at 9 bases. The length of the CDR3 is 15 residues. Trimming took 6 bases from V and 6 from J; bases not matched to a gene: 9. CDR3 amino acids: CASSPGLAKVNEQFF. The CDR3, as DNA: TGTGCCAGCAGCCCGGGACTAGCTAAGGTCAATGAGCAGTTCTTC.

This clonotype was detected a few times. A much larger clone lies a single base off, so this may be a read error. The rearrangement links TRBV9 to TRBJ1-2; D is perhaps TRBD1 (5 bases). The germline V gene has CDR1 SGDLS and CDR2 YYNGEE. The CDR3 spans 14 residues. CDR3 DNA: TGTGCCAGCAGCGTAGCTAGGGGTAGGGCTGGCTGCACCTTC. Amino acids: CASSVARGRAGCTF.

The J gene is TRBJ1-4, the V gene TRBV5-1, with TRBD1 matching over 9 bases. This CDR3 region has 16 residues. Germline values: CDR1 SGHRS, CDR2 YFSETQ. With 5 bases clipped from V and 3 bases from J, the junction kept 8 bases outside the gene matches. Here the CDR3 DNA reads TGCGCCAGCAGTCCACAGGGGGCCACAGCTAATGAAAAACTGTTTTTT. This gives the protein CASSPQGATANEKLFF. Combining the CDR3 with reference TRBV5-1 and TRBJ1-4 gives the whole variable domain KAGVTQTPRYLIKTRGQQVTLSCSPISGHRSVSWYQQTPGQGLQFLFEYFSETQRNKGNFPGRFSGRQFSNSRSEMNVSTLELGDSALYLCASSPQGATANEKLFFGSGTQLSVL.

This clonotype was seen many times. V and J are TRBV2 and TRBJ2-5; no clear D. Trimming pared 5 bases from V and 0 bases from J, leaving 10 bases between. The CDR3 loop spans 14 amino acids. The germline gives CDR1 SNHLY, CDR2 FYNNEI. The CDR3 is CASSTAAYQETQYF. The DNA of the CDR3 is TGTGCCAGCAGTACTGCAGCGTACCAAGAGACCCAGTACTTC.

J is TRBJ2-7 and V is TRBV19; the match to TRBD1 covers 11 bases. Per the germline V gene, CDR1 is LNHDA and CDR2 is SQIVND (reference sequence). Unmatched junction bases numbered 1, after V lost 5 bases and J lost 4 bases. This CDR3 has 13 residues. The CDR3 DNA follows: TGTGCCAGTAGTGGGACAGGGGGATACGAGCAGTACTTC. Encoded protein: CASSGTGGYEQYF. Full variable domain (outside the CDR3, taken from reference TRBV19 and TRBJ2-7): DGGITQSPKYLFRKEGQNVTLSCEQNLNHDAMYWYRQDPGQGLRLIYYSQIVNDFQKGDIAEGYSVSREKKESFPLTVTSAQKNPTAFYLCASSGTGGYEQYFGPGTRLTVT.

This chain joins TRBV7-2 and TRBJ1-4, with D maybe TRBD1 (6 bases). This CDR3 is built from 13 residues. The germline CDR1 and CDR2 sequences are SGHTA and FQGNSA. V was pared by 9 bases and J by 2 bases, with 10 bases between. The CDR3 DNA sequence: TGTGCCAGAAACAGGGCCACTAATGAAAAACTGTTTTTT. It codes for CARNRATNEKLFF.

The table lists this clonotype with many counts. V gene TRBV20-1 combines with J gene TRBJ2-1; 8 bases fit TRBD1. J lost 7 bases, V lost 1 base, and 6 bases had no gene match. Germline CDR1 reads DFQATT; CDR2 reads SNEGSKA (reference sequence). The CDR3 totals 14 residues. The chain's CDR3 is CSARAHRGKNEQFF. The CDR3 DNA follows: TGCAGTGCTAGAGCCCACAGGGGGAAGAATGAGCAGTTCTTC.

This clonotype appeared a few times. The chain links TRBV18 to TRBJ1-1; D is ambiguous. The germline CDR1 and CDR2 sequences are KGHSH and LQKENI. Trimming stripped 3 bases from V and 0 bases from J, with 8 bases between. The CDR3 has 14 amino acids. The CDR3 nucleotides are TGTGCCAGCTCACCGGGAAGGGTGAACACTGAAGCTTTCTTT. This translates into CASSPGRVNTEAFF.

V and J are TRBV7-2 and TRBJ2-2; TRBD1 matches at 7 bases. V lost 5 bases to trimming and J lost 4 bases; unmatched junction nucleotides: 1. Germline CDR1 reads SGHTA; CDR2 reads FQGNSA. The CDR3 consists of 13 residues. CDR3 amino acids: CASSPGGTGELFF. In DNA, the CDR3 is TGTGCCAGCAGCCCAGGGGGCACCGGGGAGCTGTTTTTT.

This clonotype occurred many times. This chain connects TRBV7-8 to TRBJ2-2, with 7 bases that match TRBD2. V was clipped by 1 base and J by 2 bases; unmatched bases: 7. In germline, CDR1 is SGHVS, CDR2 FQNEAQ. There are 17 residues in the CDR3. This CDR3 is CASSLGPASGNTGELFF. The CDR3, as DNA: TGTGCCAGCAGCTTAGGGCCGGCTAGCGGTAACACCGGGGAGCTGTTTTTT.

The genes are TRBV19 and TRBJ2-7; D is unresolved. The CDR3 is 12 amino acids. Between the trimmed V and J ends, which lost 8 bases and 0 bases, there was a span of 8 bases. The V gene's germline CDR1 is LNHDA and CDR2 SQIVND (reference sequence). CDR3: CASSKSSYEQYF. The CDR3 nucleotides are TGTGCCAGTTCAAAGAGCTCCTACGAGCAGTACTTC.

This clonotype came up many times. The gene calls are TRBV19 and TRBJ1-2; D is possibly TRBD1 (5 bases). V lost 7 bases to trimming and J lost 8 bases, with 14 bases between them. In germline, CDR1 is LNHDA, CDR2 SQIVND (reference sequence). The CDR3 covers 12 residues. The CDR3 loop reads CASTPDTWGYTF. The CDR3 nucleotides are TGTGCCAGTACCCCGGACACTTGGGGCTACACCTTC.

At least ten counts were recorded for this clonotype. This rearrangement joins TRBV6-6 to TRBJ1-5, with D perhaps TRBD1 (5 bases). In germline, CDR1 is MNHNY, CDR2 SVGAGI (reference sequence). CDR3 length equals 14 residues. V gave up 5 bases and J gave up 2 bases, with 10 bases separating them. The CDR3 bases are TGTGCCAGCAGTGGAGACAGCCGCAATCAGCCCCAGCATTTT. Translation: CASSGDSRNQPQHF.

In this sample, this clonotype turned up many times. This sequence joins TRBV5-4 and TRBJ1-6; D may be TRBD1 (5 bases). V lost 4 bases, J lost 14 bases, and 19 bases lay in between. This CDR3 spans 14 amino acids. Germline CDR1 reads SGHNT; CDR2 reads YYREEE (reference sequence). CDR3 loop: CASSGGTAVGALHF. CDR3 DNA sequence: TGTGCCAGCAGCGGGGGAACAGCCGTAGGGGCCCTCCACTTT.